This is a list of T cell receptor beta chains from one sample in a study of T cell repertoires in cytomegalovirus infection. TCRdb passed the reads through MiXCR, listing each CDR3 protein once. The sample includes 450,000 to 550,000 distinct CDR3 sequences, approximately 40% of them seen just once. Antigens for these TCRs are unknown. Sequencing used cultured PBMCs, obtained from culture after CMV antigen stimulation. The receptors shown here come from a human donor in good health (CMV status not recorded). Some clones in this sample may be carry-over from other donors' samples. CDR3s include the opening cysteine and the closing phenylalanine or tryptophan. A D gene is named only where the DNA matches it firmly. Some rows have no size entry. The others give once, few or many, or a class for an expanded clone.

TRBJ2-1 | TRBV20-1 | once | . | TGCAGTGCTAGAGAGGACAAGGGATACAATGAGCAGTTCTTC | CSAREDKGYNEQFF
TRBJ1-4 | TRBV5-6 | . | . | TGTGCCAGCAGCTTGGGGATTAGGTTCGAAAAACTGTTTTTT | CASSLGIRFEKLFF
TRBJ1-5 | TRBV6-2/TRBV6-3 | . | TRBD1 | TGTGCCAGCAGTTACTGGCAGGGGGGCAATCAGCCCCAGCATTTT | CASSYWQGGNQPQHF
TRBJ2-5 | TRBV7-2 | few | TRBD2 | TGTGCCAGCAGATCCGGACTAGCGGGAGAAGAGACCCAGTACTTC | CASRSGLAGEETQYF
TRBJ2-7 | TRBV7-8 | few | . | TGTGCCAGCAGTTCGGGACGGGGCGGAGCAGCATACGAGCAGTACTTC | CASSSGRGGAAYEQYF
TRBJ2-5 | TRBV7-2 | few | TRBD2 | TGTGCCAGCAGCTCCCCCCCCTATAGATCTCGGCGGGGGGGACAAGAGACCCAGTACTTC | CASSSPPYRSRRGGQETQYF
TRBJ2-3 | TRBV27 | once | . | TGTGCCAGCCCACGTTGGGACCCAGATACGCAGTATTTT | CASPRWDPDTQYF
TRBJ1-1 | TRBV6-6 | . | TRBD1 | TGTGCCAGCAGGGCTGGGACAGGGGGCACTGAAGCTTTCTTT | CASRAGTGGTEAFF
TRBJ2-5 | TRBV27 | . | . | TGTGCCAGCAGGCGAACGGGACACTTAAGGGAGACCCAGTACTTC | CASRRTGHLRETQYF
TRBJ2-5 | TRBV11-1 | . | . | TGTGCCAGCAGCCCCCCCTGGTTGTACCAAGAGACCCAGTACTTC | CASSPPWLYQETQYF
TRBJ2-7 | TRBV7-2 | . | TRBD2 | TGTGCCAGCAGCTTAGGGCTACTAGCGGGGAACTCCTACGAGCAGTACTTC | CASSLGLLAGNSYEQYF
TRBJ1-5 | TRBV19 | . | . | TGTGCCAGTAGTATACAGGGGTGGAATCAGCCCCAGCATTTT | CASSIQGWNQPQHF
TRBJ2-5 | TRBV7-2 | . | TRBD2 | TGTGCCAGCAGCGGCGGGGGATCGACGCAAGAGACCCAGTACTTC | CASSGGGSTQETQYF
TRBJ2-3 | TRBV7-9 | . | . | TGTGCCAGCAATAGTCCACTAAGCACAGATACGCAGTATTTT | CASNSPLSTDTQYF
TRBJ2-5 | TRBV7-9 | . | . | TGTGCCAGCAGCCCCGGGCGTGTGACCCAGTACTTC | CASSPGRVTQYF
TRBJ1-1 | TRBV7-9 | . | . | TGTGCCAGCAGCCCTCAATGGGAAGCTTTCTTT | CASSPQWEAFF
TRBJ2-1 | TRBV7-6 | . | . | TGTGCCAGCAGCCTAACCCGGACTACCAGTAATGAGCAGTTCTTC | CASSLTRTTSNEQFF
TRBJ2-3 | TRBV12-3/TRBV12-4 | few | TRBD2 | TGTGCCAGCAGTCCCAGACTAGCGGGAGGCCAAGCGCAGTATTTT | CASSPRLAGGQAQYF
TRBJ2-7 | TRBV7-2 | . | . | TGTGCCAGCAGCTTAGGGCGGATCTACGAGCAGTACTTC | CASSLGRIYEQYF
TRBJ1-1 | TRBV19 | few | . | TGTGCCAGTAGTATCCGCGCTGAAGCTTTCTTT | CASSIRAEAFF
TRBJ1-5 | TRBV7-2 | few | . | TGTGCCAGCAACACGGGGGGGGGCAATCAGCCCCAGCATTTT | CASNTGGGNQPQHF
TRBJ1-2 | TRBV10-3 | . | . | TGTGCCATCAGTGATGAGACAGACAACTATGGCTACACCTTC | CAISDETDNYGYTF
TRBJ2-3 | TRBV7-9 | . | . | TGTGCCAGCAGATTTGCAGGGGCGAGGGCAGATACGCAGTATTTT | CASRFAGARADTQYF
TRBJ1-6 | TRBV28 | . | . | TGTGCCAGCAGTTTCCTGGGTTCACCCCTCCACTTT | CASSFLGSPLHF
TRBJ2-5 | TRBV18 | few | . | TGTGCCAGCTCACGGGGACTCCGGGAGACCCAGTACTTC | CASSRGLRETQYF
TRBJ1-2 | TRBV5-4 | . | . | TGTGCCAGCAGCCCCCGGGACGGGAAATCCTATGGCTACACCTTC | CASSPRDGKSYGYTF
TRBJ2-7 | TRBV6-2/TRBV6-3 | few | TRBD2 | TGTGCCAGCAGCCCGGGAGGAGATGGGTCCTACGAGCAGTACTTC | CASSPGGDGSYEQYF
TRBJ2-7 | TRBV6-5 | . | TRBD1 | TGTGCCAGCAGGCGCCCCGGGACAGGGTCCTACGAGCAGTACTTC | CASRRPGTGSYEQYF
TRBJ1-1 | TRBV6-2/TRBV6-3 | . | . | TGTGCCAGCAGCCACCCCTACAGCACTGAAGCTTTCTTT | CASSHPYSTEAFF
TRBJ2-3 | TRBV10-3 | . | . | TGTGCCATCAGTGAGGGGACACCCACAGATACGCAGTATTTT | CAISEGTPTDTQYF
TRBJ1-3 | TRBV5-1 | . | TRBD1 | TGCGCCAGCAGCTTGCAGGGGGCAGAAGGAAACACCATATATTTT | CASSLQGAEGNTIYF
TRBJ2-4 | TRBV7-6 | few | . | TGTGCCAGCAGCCCTATAGGCAGGGGAGCCAAAAACATTCAGTACTTC | CASSPIGRGAKNIQYF
TRBJ2-1 | TRBV7-8 | few | TRBD1 | TGTGCCAGCAGCTTGTCGGGACAGGGGTACAATGAGCAGTTCTTC | CASSLSGQGYNEQFF
TRBJ2-2 | TRBV19 | . | . | TGTGCCAGTAGTATAGATTCGGGAGCGGCCACCGGGGAGCTGTTTTTT | CASSIDSGAATGELFF
TRBJ1-5 | TRBV27 | . | . | TGTGCCAGCAGTCCCCTGGACCAATGGCAGCCCCAGCATTTT | CASSPLDQWQPQHF
TRBJ2-7 | TRBV28 | . | . | TGTGCCAGCAGAGCCGCAGGTGAAAGGAGTCTCTACGAGCAGTACTTC | CASRAAGERSLYEQYF
TRBJ2-1 | TRBV5-4 | . | . | TGTGCCAGCATGGATAACTCCTACAATGAGCAGTTCTTC | CASMDNSYNEQFF
TRBJ2-1 | TRBV6-1 | . | . | TGTGCCAGCAGTGAGGACCGCCGAGAGCAGTTCTTC | CASSEDRREQFF
TRBJ2-5 | TRBV7-9 | . | TRBD2 | TGTGCCAGCAGCTTAGCCATGGGACTAGGAGGGGAAGAGACCCAGTACTTC | CASSLAMGLGGEETQYF
TRBJ1-2 | TRBV20-1 | . | . | TGCAGTGCAACTATAACAGGGCTTTCGTATGGCTACACCTTC | CSATITGLSYGYTF
TRBJ2-1 | TRBV7-9 | few | TRBD2 | TGTGCCAGCAGCCCACCTAGCGGGGGGGCCAATGAGCAGTTCTTC | CASSPPSGGANEQFF
TRBJ1-6 | TRBV20-1 | . | . | TGCAGTGCTACAGACATTCCCTATAATTCACCCCTCCACTTT | CSATDIPYNSPLHF
TRBJ1-2 | TRBV7-2 | . | . | TGTGCCAGCAGCTTAGTGGTCAGTTTGAACTATGGCTACACCTTC | CASSLVVSLNYGYTF
TRBJ2-1 | TRBV2 | . | . | TGTGCCAGCAGACCCGGTTCAGCGAAATTTCATGAGCAGTTCTTC | CASRPGSAKFHEQFF
TRBJ2-2 | TRBV4-1 | . | . | TGTGCCAGCAGCCAAGGCGGCCAGGGGTACAGCGGGGAGCTGTTTTTT | CASSQGGQGYSGELFF
TRBJ2-2 | TRBV4-1 | . | . | TGCGCCAGCAGCCAAGTTATGGCGGGGTTCACCGGGGAGCTGTTTTTT | CASSQVMAGFTGELFF
TRBJ1-5 | TRBV19 | once | . | TGTGCCAGTGGCCGGGGGGGGAATAGCAATCAGCCCCAGCATTTT | CASGRGGNSNQPQHF
TRBJ2-5 | TRBV5-4 | . | TRBD2 | TGTGCCAGCACCTCTCATGGCGGGGGGGGCGAGACCCAGTACTTC | CASTSHGGGGETQYF
TRBJ2-2 | TRBV7-2 | . | . | TGTGCCAGCAGCTTTGTAAGGGGGGAGCTGTTTTTT | CASSFVRGELFF
TRBJ2-5 | TRBV4-3 | few | . | TGCGCCAGCAGCCAAGATGGGAGGTCCGGTAAAAGGGAGTACTTC | CASSQDGRSGKREYF